This T cell receptor beta chain was sequenced during a study of blood T cell repertoires in COVID-19. Sequencing was performed with immunoSEQ multiplex PCR; in TCRdb, only in-frame clones are kept and a portion is missing. The data show roughly 160,000 clones, with approximately 83% seen just once and 11% held by the top ten. This clone has only a few counts. Trimming took off 3 bases at V and 6 bases at J, with 11 bases between the two ends. The CDR3 length is 13 residues. Germline V CDR1 and CDR2: SEHNR, FQNEAQ (reference sequence). The sequenced material came from peripheral blood. The V gene is TRBV7-9, the J gene TRBJ1-2; no definite D call. This sequence was found in a man aged 70-80 years with active or convalescent COVID-19. The CDR3 reads CASSFSPHHGYTF. In DNA, the CDR3 is TGTGCCAGCAGCTTCTCGCCACATCATGGCTACACCTTC.